Listed below are T cell receptor beta chains from one sample, sequenced in a study of cytotoxic CD8 clonotypes in ibrutinib-treated CLL. This table comes from immunoSEQ multiplex PCR, and its TCRdb copy is limited to in-frame clones, with some not included. The table shows about 200,000 clones, with over 60% occurring only once. Sequences were derived from PBMCs, sampled after 24 months of ibrutinib treatment. Every receptor here comes from a human donor with chronic lymphocytic leukemia. The CDR3 runs from the conserved cysteine through the conserved F or W. The D gene is left open where the match is weak. Only some rows state a clone size, as once, few, many or a class for expanded clones.

abundance: .; d_gene: .; j_gene: TRBJ1-4; v_gene: TRBV5-1; CDR3aa: CASSLAGFLDEKLFF; CDR3nt: TGCGCCAGCAGCTTGGCCGGGTTCCTAGATGAAAAACTGTTTTTT
abundance: .; d_gene: .; j_gene: TRBJ2-7; v_gene: TRBV27; CDR3aa: CASSIRRSSYEQYF; CDR3nt: TGTGCCAGCAGTATTAGAAGGAGCTCCTACGAGCAGTACTTC
abundance: once; d_gene: TRBD1; j_gene: TRBJ1-1; v_gene: TRBV9; CDR3aa: CASSANPGQSTEAFF; CDR3nt: TGTGCCAGCAGCGCGAATCCGGGACAGTCCACTGAAGCTTTCTTT
abundance: .; d_gene: TRBD1; j_gene: TRBJ1-4; v_gene: TRBV28; CDR3aa: CASSFAFLGQGVGGEKLFF; CDR3nt: TGTGCCAGCAGTTTCGCTTTTCTTGGACAGGGGGTTGGCGGAGAAAAACTGTTTTTT
abundance: .; d_gene: TRBD1; j_gene: TRBJ2-7; v_gene: TRBV6-1; CDR3aa: CASSRQGWAEQYF; CDR3nt: TGTGCCAGCAGTAGACAGGGTTGGGCCGAGCAGTACTTC
abundance: .; d_gene: TRBD1; j_gene: TRBJ1-5; v_gene: TRBV6-6; CDR3aa: CASSKDRWAPQHF; CDR3nt: TGTGCCAGCAGCAAGGACAGGTGGGCGCCCCAGCATTTT
abundance: .; d_gene: .; j_gene: TRBJ1-1; v_gene: TRBV11-2; CDR3aa: CASSFSGFLSRGTEAFF; CDR3nt: TGTGCCAGCAGCTTTAGTGGATTCCTATCGCGGGGCACTGAAGCTTTCTTT
abundance: once; d_gene: .; j_gene: TRBJ1-5; v_gene: TRBV23-1; CDR3aa: CASSQSVGGATWPQHF; CDR3nt: TGCGCCAGCAGTCAATCGGTGGGGGGGGCTACATGGCCCCAGCATTTT
abundance: .; d_gene: .; j_gene: TRBJ2-7; v_gene: TRBV2; CDR3aa: CASRPRQSSYEQYF; CDR3nt: TGTGCCAGCAGACCTAGACAGTCCTCCTACGAGCAGTACTTC
abundance: .; d_gene: TRBD2; j_gene: TRBJ2-3; v_gene: TRBV2; CDR3aa: CASSGLAGGPGADTQYF; CDR3nt: TGTGCCAGCAGCGGACTAGCGGGAGGGCCCGGGGCAGATACGCAGTATTTT
abundance: .; d_gene: .; j_gene: TRBJ1-2; v_gene: TRBV28; CDR3aa: CASSLTVYRLPKGGYTF; CDR3nt: TGTGCCAGCAGTTTAACAGTTTATAGGCTGCCGAAAGGAGGCTACACCTTC
abundance: .; d_gene: .; j_gene: TRBJ1-1; v_gene: TRBV4-2; CDR3aa: CASSQVEGWETEAFF; CDR3nt: TGTGCCAGCAGCCAAGTTGAGGGATGGGAAACTGAAGCTTTCTTT
abundance: .; d_gene: .; j_gene: TRBJ2-3; v_gene: TRBV7-2; CDR3aa: CASSLAVPDTQYF; CDR3nt: TGTGCCAGCAGCTTAGCAGTACCAGATACGCAGTATTTT
abundance: .; d_gene: .; j_gene: TRBJ2-7; v_gene: TRBV7-8; CDR3aa: CASSLTGEGTYEQYF; CDR3nt: TGTGCCAGCAGCCTTACAGGGGAGGGCACCTACGAGCAGTACTTC
abundance: few; d_gene: .; j_gene: TRBJ1-5; v_gene: TRBV7-8; CDR3aa: CASSYGRFYSNQPQHF; CDR3nt: TGTGCCAGCAGCTATGGCAGGTTCTATAGCAATCAGCCCCAGCATTTT
abundance: .; d_gene: TRBD1; j_gene: TRBJ2-6; v_gene: TRBV9; CDR3aa: CASSVGGQGLSGANVLTF; CDR3nt: TGTGCCAGCAGCGTAGGGGGACAGGGATTATCTGGGGCCAACGTCCTGACTTTC
abundance: .; d_gene: .; j_gene: TRBJ1-3; v_gene: TRBV9; CDR3aa: CASSVGAGSGNTIYF; CDR3nt: TGTGCCAGCAGCGTAGGGGCGGGCTCTGGAAACACCATATATTTT
abundance: .; d_gene: .; j_gene: TRBJ2-7; v_gene: TRBV29-1; CDR3aa: CSVDRDGDYEQYF; CDR3nt: TGCAGCGTTGACCGGGACGGAGATTACGAGCAGTACTTC
abundance: few; d_gene: .; j_gene: TRBJ2-7; v_gene: TRBV27; CDR3aa: CASISLSSYEQYF; CDR3nt: TGTGCCAGCATCTCGTTAAGTTCCTACGAGCAGTACTTC
abundance: few; d_gene: TRBD2; j_gene: TRBJ2-5; v_gene: TRBV18; CDR3aa: CASSPTSGQETQYF; CDR3nt: TGTGCCAGCTCACCAACTAGCGGTCAAGAGACCCAGTACTTC
abundance: .; d_gene: .; j_gene: TRBJ1-1; v_gene: TRBV5-6; CDR3aa: CASSLDPGFRAEAFF; CDR3nt: TGTGCCAGCAGCTTAGATCCCGGGTTTCGGGCTGAAGCTTTCTTT
abundance: .; d_gene: TRBD2; j_gene: TRBJ2-7; v_gene: TRBV15; CDR3aa: CATSRPTSGSNEQYF; CDR3nt: TGTGCCACCAGCAGGCCCACTAGCGGGAGTAACGAGCAGTACTTC
abundance: few; d_gene: TRBD2; j_gene: TRBJ2-1; v_gene: TRBV7-2; CDR3aa: CASSFSGTKQFF; CDR3nt: TGTGCCAGCAGCTTTAGCGGGACAAAGCAGTTCTTC
abundance: few; d_gene: .; j_gene: TRBJ1-2; v_gene: TRBV4-2; CDR3aa: CASSQEGGVTNYGYTF; CDR3nt: TGTGCCAGCAGCCAAGAAGGTGGGGTAACAAACTATGGCTACACCTTC
abundance: .; d_gene: .; j_gene: TRBJ2-1; v_gene: TRBV19; CDR3aa: CASSFLASENNEQFF; CDR3nt: TGTGCCAGTAGTTTTCTGGCTAGCGAGAACAATGAGCAGTTCTTC
abundance: .; d_gene: .; j_gene: TRBJ2-7; v_gene: TRBV21-1; CDR3aa: CASSKVDTGLSYEQYF; CDR3nt: TGTGCCAGCAGCAAAGTAGATACGGGACTCTCCTACGAGCAGTACTTC
abundance: .; d_gene: TRBD2; j_gene: TRBJ2-7; v_gene: TRBV4-1; CDR3aa: CASSQVVASGKYEQYF; CDR3nt: TGCGCCAGCAGCCAAGTTGTAGCTAGCGGGAAGTACGAGCAGTACTTC
abundance: .; d_gene: TRBD2; j_gene: TRBJ2-2; v_gene: TRBV9; CDR3aa: CASSVAGGPPNTGELFF; CDR3nt: TGTGCCAGCAGCGTAGCGGGAGGGCCCCCGAACACCGGGGAGCTGTTTTTT
abundance: .; d_gene: .; j_gene: TRBJ2-7; v_gene: TRBV5-1; CDR3aa: CASSLLASLGVYEQYF; CDR3nt: TGCGCCAGCAGCTTGCTAGCGTCCTTGGGGGTCTACGAGCAGTACTTC
abundance: once; d_gene: .; j_gene: TRBJ2-2; v_gene: TRBV6-5; CDR3aa: CASSYTGPVNTGELFF; CDR3nt: TGTGCCAGCAGTTACACAGGGCCGGTGAACACCGGGGAGCTGTTTTTT
abundance: .; d_gene: .; j_gene: TRBJ1-3; v_gene: TRBV30; CDR3aa: CAWSNTGNTIYF; CDR3nt: TGTGCCTGGAGTAACACTGGAAACACCATATATTTT
abundance: .; d_gene: .; j_gene: TRBJ2-2; v_gene: TRBV30; CDR3aa: CAWSASLSTGELFF; CDR3nt: TGTGCCTGGAGTGCGAGTCTTTCCACCGGGGAGCTGTTTTTT
abundance: .; d_gene: .; j_gene: TRBJ1-2; v_gene: TRBV19; CDR3aa: CASSRRNYGYTF; CDR3nt: TGTGCCAGTAGTAGGAGAAACTATGGCTACACCTTC
abundance: .; d_gene: TRBD1; j_gene: TRBJ2-7; v_gene: TRBV11-2; CDR3aa: CASSRGTGASYEQYF; CDR3nt: TGCGCCAGCAGCCGAGGAACAGGGGCCTCCTACGAGCAGTACTTC
abundance: .; d_gene: .; j_gene: TRBJ2-4; v_gene: TRBV7-3; CDR3aa: CASSFYLGGLSTLAKNIQYF; CDR3nt: TGTGCCAGCAGCTTCTACTTGGGGGGGCTCAGTACCTTAGCCAAAAACATTCAGTACTTC
abundance: .; d_gene: .; j_gene: TRBJ1-3; v_gene: TRBV7-2; CDR3aa: CASSPPTEGNTIYF; CDR3nt: TGTGCCAGCAGCCCCCCGACGGAAGGAAACACCATATATTTT
abundance: .; d_gene: .; j_gene: TRBJ1-1; v_gene: TRBV7-9; CDR3aa: CASRSPSRAPNTEAFF; CDR3nt: TGTGCCAGCAGATCACCTTCCCGGGCCCCGAACACTGAAGCTTTCTTT
abundance: once; d_gene: .; j_gene: TRBJ1-1; v_gene: TRBV4-3; CDR3aa: CASSQGVTMNTEAFF; CDR3nt: TGCGCCAGCAGCCAAGGAGTAACCATGAACACTGAAGCTTTCTTT
abundance: .; d_gene: TRBD1; j_gene: TRBJ1-2; v_gene: TRBV6-6; CDR3aa: CASSSQGAWGYTF; CDR3nt: TGTGCCAGCAGTTCCCAGGGGGCGTGGGGCTACACCTTC